This T cell receptor (beta chain) was recovered during a study of PD-1 blockade in classical Hodgkin lymphoma. Time point noted: cycle 4 day 1 (C4D1), after six to seven weeks of nivolumab. The patients all showed relapse after autologous stem cell transplantation, while their brentuximab vedotin exposure varied. Study-level findings and limits: Reported findings placed baseline TCR diversity lower in newly diagnosed patients (compared with healthy donors).

Concerning this clone itself: Its specificity is unknown.

Clones were sequenced by immunoSEQ multiplex PCR, and TCRdb holds only the in-frame ones, with some missing. The table lists around 60,000 clones, about 90% of them singletons, with approximately 10% in the top ten. V was shortened by 5 bases and J by 0 bases, with 19 bases between the two germline ends. This CDR3 spans 16 amino acids. The germline CDR1 and CDR2 sequences are SQVTM and ANQGSEA. Sample: peripheral blood mononuclear cells (PBMCs), taken before the fourth cycle of nivolumab. The V and J genes are TRBV29-1 and TRBJ1-2; possibly TRBD1 for D (5 bases). The sequence was obtained from a human donor with classical Hodgkin lymphoma. CDR3 sequence reads: CSVFPPSQDSNYGYTF. As DNA, the CDR3 is TGCAGCGTTTTCCCCCCCTCACAGGATTCTAACTATGGCTACACCTTC. Based on the CDR3 plus reference TRBV29-1 and TRBJ1-2, the full variable domain is SAVISQKPSRDICQRGTSLTIQCQVDSQVTMMFWYRQQPGQSLTLIATANQGSEATYESGFVIDKFPISRPNLTFSTLTVSNMSPEDSSIYLCSVFPPSQDSNYGYTFGSGTRLTVV.